Following are 5 T cell receptor beta chains from one sample sequenced in a study of blood T cell repertoires in COVID-19. Data came from immunoSEQ multiplex PCR; TCRdb stores just in-frame clones and leaves some out. The data show about 250,000 clones, with 70% to 90% seen just once and roughly 6.7% held by the top ten. The source material was peripheral blood. The receptor set was obtained from a woman younger than 45 with COVID-19, enrolled during active disease.

The CDR3, as DNA: TGTGCCACCAGCAGAGATCTCGGATTCTCAGGGGAGAACTATGGCTACACCTTC. It specifies CATSRDLGFSGENYGYTF. The rearrangement uses TRBV15 and TRBJ1-2, with D maybe TRBD1 (6 bases). CDR3 length: 18 amino acids. Trimming took off 0 bases at V and 2 bases at J, with 19 bases between the two ends. Germline CDR1 is LNHNV and CDR2 is YYDKDF (reference sequence). The full variable domain, with the rest looked up from reference TRBV15 and TRBJ1-2, is DAMVIQNPRYQVTQFGKPVTLSCSQTLNHNVMYWYQQKSSQAPKLLFHYYDKDFNNEADTPDNFQSRRPNTSFCFLDIRSPGLGDTAMYLCATSRDLGFSGENYGYTFGSGTRLTVV.

The chain recombines TRBV11-2 with TRBJ2-5, with TRBD2 identical over 10 bases. The germline gives CDR1 SGHAT, CDR2 FQNNGV. The CDR3 length is 18 residues. The V and J ends lost 1 base and 4 bases, in that order; junction bases with no gene match: 12. The CDR3, as DNA: TGTGCCAGCAGCTTAGCTCACGGTAGCGGGGGGTTGTTAGAGACCCAGTACTTC. Protein sequence: CASSLAHGSGGLLETQYF.

CDR3 region: CASSVIGGQTSGGLSEQFF. As DNA, the CDR3 is TGTGCCAGCAGTGTGATAGGTGGGCAGACTAGCGGGGGGTTGAGTGAGCAGTTCTTC. V usage is TRBV6-1 and J usage is TRBJ2-1; 13 bases are a match to TRBD2. This CDR3 spans 19 amino acids. Germline V gene sequence: CDR1 MNHNS, CDR2 SASEGT. J gave up 9 bases and V 4 bases, and 18 bases lay outside the gene matches.

The chain recombines TRBV4-1 with TRBJ1-2, with D possibly matching TRBD1 (5 bases). The germline V gene has CDR1 MGHRA and CDR2 YSYEKL. The CDR3 is 14 amino acids. The ends were cut back, 0 bases at V and 5 bases at J, with 10 bases in the middle. As DNA, the CDR3 is TGCGCCAGCAGCCAAGATAAGGGGTGGTATGGCTACACCTTC. Its translation: CASSQDKGWYGYTF.

The chain has TRBV5-6 and TRBJ2-7, with D uncertain. V was cut by 5 bases and J by 6 bases, with 9 bases left in between. This CDR3 is built from 11 residues. Per germline, CDR1 SGHDT and CDR2 YYEEEE. CDR3 loop: CASRRSGEQYF. CDR3 sequence (DNA): TGTGCCAGCAGGCGGTCCGGCGAGCAGTACTTC. The entire variable domain, with the rest obtained from reference TRBV5-6 and TRBJ2-7, is as follows: DAGVTQSPTHLIKTRGQQVTLRCSPKSGHDTVSWYQQALGQGPQFIFQYYEEEERQRGNFPDRFSGHQFPNYSSELNVNALLLGDSALYLCASRRSGEQYFGPGTRLTVT.